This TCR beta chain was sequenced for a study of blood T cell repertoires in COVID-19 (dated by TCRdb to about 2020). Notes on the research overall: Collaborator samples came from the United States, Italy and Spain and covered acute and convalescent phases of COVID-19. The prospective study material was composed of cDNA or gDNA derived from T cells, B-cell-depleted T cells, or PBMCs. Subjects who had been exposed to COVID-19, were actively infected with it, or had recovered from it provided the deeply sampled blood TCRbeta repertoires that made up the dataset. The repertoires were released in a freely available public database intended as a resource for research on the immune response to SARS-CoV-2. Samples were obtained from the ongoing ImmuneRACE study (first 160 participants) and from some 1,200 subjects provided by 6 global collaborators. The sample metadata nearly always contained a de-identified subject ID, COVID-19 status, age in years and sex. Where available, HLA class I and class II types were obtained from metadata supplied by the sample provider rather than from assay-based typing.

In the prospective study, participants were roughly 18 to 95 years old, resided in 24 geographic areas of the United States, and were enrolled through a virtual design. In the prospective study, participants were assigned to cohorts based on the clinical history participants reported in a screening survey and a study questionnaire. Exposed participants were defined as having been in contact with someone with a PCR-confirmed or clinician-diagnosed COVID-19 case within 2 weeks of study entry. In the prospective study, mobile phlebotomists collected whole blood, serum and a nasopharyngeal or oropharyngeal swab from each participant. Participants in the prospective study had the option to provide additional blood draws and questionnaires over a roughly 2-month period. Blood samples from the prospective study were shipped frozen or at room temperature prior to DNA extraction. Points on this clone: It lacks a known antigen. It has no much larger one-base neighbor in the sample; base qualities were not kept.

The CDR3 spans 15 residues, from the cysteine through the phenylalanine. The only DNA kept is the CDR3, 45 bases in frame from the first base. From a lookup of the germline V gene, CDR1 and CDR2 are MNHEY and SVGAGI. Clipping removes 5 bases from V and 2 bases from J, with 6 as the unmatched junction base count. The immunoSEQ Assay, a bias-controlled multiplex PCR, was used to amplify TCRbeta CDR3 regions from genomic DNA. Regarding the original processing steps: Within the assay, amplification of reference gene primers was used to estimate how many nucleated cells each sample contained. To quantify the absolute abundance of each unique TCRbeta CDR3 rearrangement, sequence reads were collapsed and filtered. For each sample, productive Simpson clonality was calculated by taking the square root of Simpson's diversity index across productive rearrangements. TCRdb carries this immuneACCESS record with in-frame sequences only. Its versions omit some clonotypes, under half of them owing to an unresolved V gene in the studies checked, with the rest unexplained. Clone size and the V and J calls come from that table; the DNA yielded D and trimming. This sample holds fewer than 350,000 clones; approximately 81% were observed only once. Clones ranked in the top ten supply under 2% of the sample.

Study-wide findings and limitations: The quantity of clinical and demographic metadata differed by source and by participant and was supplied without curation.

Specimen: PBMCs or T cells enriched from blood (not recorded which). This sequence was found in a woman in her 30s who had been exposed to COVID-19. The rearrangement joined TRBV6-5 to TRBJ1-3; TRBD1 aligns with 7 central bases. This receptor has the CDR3 CASSPTGMTGNTIYF. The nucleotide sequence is TGTGCCAGCAGTCCGACAGGGATGACTGGAAACACCATATATTTT.